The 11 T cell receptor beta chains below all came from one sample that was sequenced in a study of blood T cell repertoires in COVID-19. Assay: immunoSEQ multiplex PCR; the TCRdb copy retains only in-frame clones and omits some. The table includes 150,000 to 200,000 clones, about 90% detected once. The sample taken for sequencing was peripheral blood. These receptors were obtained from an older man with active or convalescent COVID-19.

CDR3 nucleotides: TGTGCCAGCAGCCGCCGGGGGGGCAGGGAAAAACTGTTTTTT. Protein product: CASSRRGGREKLFF. The chain couples TRBV6-5 to TRBJ1-4; weak D call: TRBD1 (6 bases). CDR3 length equals 14 residues. Trimming left V 6 bases short and J 8 bases short, with 16 bases between. Germline CDR1 reads MNHEY; CDR2 reads SVGAGI.

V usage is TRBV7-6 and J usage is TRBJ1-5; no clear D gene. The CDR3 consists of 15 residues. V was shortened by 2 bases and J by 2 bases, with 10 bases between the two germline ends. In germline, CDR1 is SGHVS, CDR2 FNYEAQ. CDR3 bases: TGTGCCAGCAGCTTATCCCCGGTAGGCAATCAGCCCCAGCATTTT. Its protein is CASSLSPVGNQPQHF.

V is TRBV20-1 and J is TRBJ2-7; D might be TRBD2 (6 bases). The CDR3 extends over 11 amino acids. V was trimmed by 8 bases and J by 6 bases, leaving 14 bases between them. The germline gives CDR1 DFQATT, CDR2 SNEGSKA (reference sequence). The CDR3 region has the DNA TGCAGTCCAAACCGGGACTCCGAGCAGTACTTC. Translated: CSPNRDSEQYF.

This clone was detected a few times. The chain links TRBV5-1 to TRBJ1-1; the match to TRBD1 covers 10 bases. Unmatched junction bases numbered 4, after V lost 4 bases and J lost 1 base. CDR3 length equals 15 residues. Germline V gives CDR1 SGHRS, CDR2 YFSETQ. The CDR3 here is CASSTRQGANTEAFF. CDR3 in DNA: TGCGCCAGCAGCACGCGACAGGGGGCGAACACTGAAGCTTTCTTT. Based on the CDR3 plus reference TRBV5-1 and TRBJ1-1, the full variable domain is KAGVTQTPRYLIKTRGQQVTLSCSPISGHRSVSWYQQTPGQGLQFLFEYFSETQRNKGNFPGRFSGRQFSNSRSEMNVSTLELGDSALYLCASSTRQGANTEAFFGQGTRLTVV.

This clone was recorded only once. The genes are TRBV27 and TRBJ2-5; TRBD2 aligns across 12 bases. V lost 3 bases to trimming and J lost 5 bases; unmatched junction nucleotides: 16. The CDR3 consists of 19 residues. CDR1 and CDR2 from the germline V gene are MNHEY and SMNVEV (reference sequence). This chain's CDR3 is CASSFGLAGPKGFTETQYF. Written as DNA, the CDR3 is TGTGCCAGCAGTTTCGGACTAGCGGGACCGAAGGGGTTTACGGAGACCCAGTACTTC.

CDR3 in DNA: TGCGCCAGCAGCCAAAACCGACTAGCGGGGGGGCCGAATGAGCAGTTCTTC. Translated: CASSQNRLAGGPNEQFF. The J gene is TRBJ2-1, the V gene TRBV4-1; the match to TRBD2 covers 14 bases. V dropped 2 bases and J dropped 7; count of bases not matched to a gene: 7. The CDR3 loop spans 17 amino acids. CDR1 and CDR2 from the germline V gene are MGHRA and YSYEKL.

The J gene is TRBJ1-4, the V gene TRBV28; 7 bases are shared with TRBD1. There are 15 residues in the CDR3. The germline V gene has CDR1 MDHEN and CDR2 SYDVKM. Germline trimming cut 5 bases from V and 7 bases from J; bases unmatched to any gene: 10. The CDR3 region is CASSRTGARGEKLFF. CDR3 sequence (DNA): TGTGCCAGCAGTCGTACAGGGGCGAGAGGTGAAAAACTGTTTTTT.

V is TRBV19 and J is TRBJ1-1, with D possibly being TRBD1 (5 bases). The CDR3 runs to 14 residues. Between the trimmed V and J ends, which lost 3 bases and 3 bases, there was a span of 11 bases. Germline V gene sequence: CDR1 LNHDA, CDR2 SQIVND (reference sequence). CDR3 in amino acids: CASSIRGVDTEAFF. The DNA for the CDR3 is TGTGCCAGTAGTATTAGGGGTGTGGACACTGAAGCTTTCTTT.

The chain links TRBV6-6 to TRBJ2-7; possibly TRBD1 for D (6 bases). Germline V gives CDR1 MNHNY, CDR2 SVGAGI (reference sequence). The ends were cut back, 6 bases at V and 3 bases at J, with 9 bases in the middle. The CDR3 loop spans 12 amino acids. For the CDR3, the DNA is TGTGCCAGCAGAACGGACAGCTACGAGCAGTACTTC. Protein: CASRTDSYEQYF.

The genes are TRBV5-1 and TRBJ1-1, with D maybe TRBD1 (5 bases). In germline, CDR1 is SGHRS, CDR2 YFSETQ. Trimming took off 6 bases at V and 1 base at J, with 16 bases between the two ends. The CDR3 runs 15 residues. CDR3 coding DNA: TGCGCCAGCACCCCCGGAGGGGCGAGGAACACTGAAGCTTTCTTT. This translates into CASTPGGARNTEAFF.

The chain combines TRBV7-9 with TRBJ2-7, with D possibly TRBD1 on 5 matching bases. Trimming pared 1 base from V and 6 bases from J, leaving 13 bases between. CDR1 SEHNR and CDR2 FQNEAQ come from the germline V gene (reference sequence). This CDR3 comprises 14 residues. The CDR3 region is CASSLEGIGVEQYF. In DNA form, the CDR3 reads TGTGCCAGCAGCTTAGAGGGGATTGGTGTCGAGCAGTACTTC.